This T cell receptor beta chain is from a study of cytotoxic CD8 clonotypes in ibrutinib-treated CLL (dated by TCRdb to the early 2020s). Some background on the complete study: The cohort had 11 relapsed/refractory and 15 treatment-naive patients; some 17 were IGHV unmutated. Cryopreserved peripheral blood mononuclear cells were collected at three points: before therapy, at response, and at either sustained remission or disease progression. Partial responses were observed in about 24 patients and complete responses in 2; after a median follow-up of around 68 months, remission was maintained in roughly 15 patients and progression was observed in some twelve. Response samples were obtained after a median of 12 months of treatment, with a range of about 6 to 36 months. Of the 85 to 90 participants in the trial, 25 to 30 had longitudinal samples available. On average, each sample had some 260,000 productive templates and tens of thousands of productive rearrangements. Points the paper makes about the study in general: At baseline, clonality was higher than in age-matched healthy donors and showed a strong correlation with circulating CD8+ T-cell counts. Lymph node repertoires were not examined, and the timing of sampling was not matched between patients in sustained remission and those whose disease progressed. Public clonotypes were rare and either contracted or stayed stable during treatment, and the rise in clonality at ibrutinib response reflected the expansion of private clonotypes. Clonality increased at ibrutinib response, stayed stable in sustained remission, and fell back toward baseline at progression.

V sheds 0 bases and J sheds 2 bases, leaving 21 bases between their ends. Via the germline V gene, CDR1 is MGHRA and CDR2 YSYEKL. The CDR3 spans 19 residues, from the cysteine through the phenylalanine. Left in the record is the CDR3 DNA by itself, 57 bases read in frame from the first base. For TCR beta library preparation, 1.5 to 2 micrograms of genomic DNA was extracted from cryopreserved PBMCs. Longitudinal blood samples from CLL patients receiving ibrutinib monotherapy were subjected to high-throughput TCR beta sequencing. Patients were enrolled in a phase 2 open-label single-center ibrutinib monotherapy trial. A remark on this clone: Its antigen remains unidentified. No quality values exist for individual bases; no much larger clone is one base distant.

The goal of deep resolution MiSeq sequencing was a depth between 1 in 1 million and 1 in 200,000 T cells, and coverage averaged 10x per clonotype. TCR beta libraries were generated with the immunoSEQ hsTCRB Kit. In the original analysis: Data were analyzed with ImmunoSEQ Data Assistant and ImmunoSEQ Analyzer, with V, D and J genes assigned per IMGT definitions. Clonality, which ranges from 0 to 1, was calculated as one minus the normalized Shannon entropy of productive rearrangement frequencies. Only overrepresented clonotypes making up at least 0.05% of each patient's repertoire were included in the public clonotype analysis. Repertoires from 10 to 15 age-matched healthy donors in immuneACCESS were used as clonality controls. TCRdb carries this immuneACCESS record with in-frame sequences only. Its versions omit some clonotypes, under half of them owing to an unresolved V gene in the studies checked, with the rest unexplained. D and trimming come from the DNA, and the V and J calls and clone size come from that table. The sample table shows approximately 330,000 clones, and around four fifths are seen once. 6.5% to 8% of the sample belongs to the ten largest clones.

The specimen was PBMCs, collected before ibrutinib treatment. The chain is made from TRBV4-1 and TRBJ2-3, with no reliable assignment of the D segment. The clonotype originates from a human donor with chronic lymphocytic leukemia. The CDR3 here reads CASSQDTPLGQPSTDTQYF. The DNA reads TGCGCCAGCAGCCAAGACACTCCCCTCGGGCAGCCGTCCACAGATACGCAGTATTTT.